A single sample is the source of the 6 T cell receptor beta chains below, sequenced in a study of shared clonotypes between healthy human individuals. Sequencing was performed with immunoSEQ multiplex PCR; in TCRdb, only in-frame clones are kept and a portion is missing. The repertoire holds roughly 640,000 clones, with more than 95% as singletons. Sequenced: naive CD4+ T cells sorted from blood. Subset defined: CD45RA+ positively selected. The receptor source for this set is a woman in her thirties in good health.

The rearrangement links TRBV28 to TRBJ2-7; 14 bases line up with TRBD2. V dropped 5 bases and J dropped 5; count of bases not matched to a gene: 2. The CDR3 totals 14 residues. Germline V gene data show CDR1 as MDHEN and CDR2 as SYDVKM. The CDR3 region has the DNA TGTGCCAGCAGTCTGGGACTAGCGGGAGACGAGCAGTACTTC. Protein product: CASSLGLAGDEQYF.

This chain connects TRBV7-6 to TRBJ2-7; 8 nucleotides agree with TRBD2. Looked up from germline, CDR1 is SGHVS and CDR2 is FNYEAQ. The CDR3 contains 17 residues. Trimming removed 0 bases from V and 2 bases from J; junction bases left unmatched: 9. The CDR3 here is CASSLAWSGRSTYEQYF. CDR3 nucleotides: TGTGCCAGCAGCTTAGCATGGAGCGGGAGATCAACCTACGAGCAGTACTTC.

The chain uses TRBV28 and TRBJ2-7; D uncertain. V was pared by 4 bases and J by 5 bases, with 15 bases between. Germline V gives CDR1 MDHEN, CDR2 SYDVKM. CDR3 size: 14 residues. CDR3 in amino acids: CASSSATRQDEQYF. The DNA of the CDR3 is TGTGCCAGCAGTTCCGCGACACGTCAGGACGAGCAGTACTTC.

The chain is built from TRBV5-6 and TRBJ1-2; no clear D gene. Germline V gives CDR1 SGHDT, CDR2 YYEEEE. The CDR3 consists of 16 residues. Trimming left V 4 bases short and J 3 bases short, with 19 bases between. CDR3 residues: CASSPYARQDHYGYTF. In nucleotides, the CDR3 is TGTGCCAGCAGCCCCTATGCCCGGCAGGATCACTATGGCTACACCTTC.

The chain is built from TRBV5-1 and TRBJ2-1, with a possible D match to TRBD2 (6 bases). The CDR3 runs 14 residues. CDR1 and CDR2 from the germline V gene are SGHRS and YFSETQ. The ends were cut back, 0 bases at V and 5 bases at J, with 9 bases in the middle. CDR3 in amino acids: CASSLASDHNEQFF. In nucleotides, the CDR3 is TGCGCCAGCAGCTTGGCTAGCGACCACAATGAGCAGTTCTTC. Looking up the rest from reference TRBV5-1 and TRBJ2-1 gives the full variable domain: KAGVTQTPRYLIKTRGQQVTLSCSPISGHRSVSWYQQTPGQGLQFLFEYFSETQRNKGNFPGRFSGRQFSNSRSEMNVSTLELGDSALYLCASSLASDHNEQFFGPGTRLTVL.

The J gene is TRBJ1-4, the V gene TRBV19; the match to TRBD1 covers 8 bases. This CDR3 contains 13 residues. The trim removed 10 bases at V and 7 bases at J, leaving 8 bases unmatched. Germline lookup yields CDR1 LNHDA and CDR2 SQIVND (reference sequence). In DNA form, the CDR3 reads TGTGCCACCCTAGACAGGGGAAGTGAAAAACTGTTTTTT. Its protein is CATLDRGSEKLFF.